Listed below are T cell receptor beta chains from one sample, sequenced in a study of shared clonotypes between healthy human individuals. Measured with immunoSEQ multiplex PCR; TCRdb has only the in-frame clones, and not every one. Of some 2.4 million clones in the sample, 93% are singletons; the top ten hold about 0.34%. The sequenced sample consisted of naive CD4+ T cells from PBMCs. These receptors originate from a man in his late teens or twenties in good health. Some clones in this sample may be carry-over from other donors' samples. Both conserved end residues are part of each CDR3. A D gene is named only where the DNA matches it firmly.

CDR3aa	d_gene	v_gene	j_gene
CASSPPGAAQAFF	NA	TRBV18	TRBJ1-1
CASSYSSQGQVQYF	TRBD1	TRBV6-6	TRBJ2-7
CSVRGRASTDTQYF	TRBD2	TRBV29-1	TRBJ2-3
CASSPQVGSSGANVLTF	NA	TRBV5-4	TRBJ2-6
CASSFGGGSYNEQFF	NA	TRBV5-1	TRBJ2-1
CASSGGRNTGELFF	NA	TRBV5-1	TRBJ2-2
CASSSPGGNSEAFF	NA	TRBV6-5	TRBJ1-1
CASSNPSGPYNEQFF	TRBD2	TRBV5-1	TRBJ2-1
CASSPERAYTYEQYF	NA	TRBV7-3	TRBJ2-7
CASSSRVGANYEQYF	NA	TRBV7-7	TRBJ2-7
CASSLSGRTTTYEQYF	NA	TRBV28	TRBJ2-7
CASSLAPSGGSETQYF	TRBD2	TRBV5-1	TRBJ2-5